The sample holds one count of the clone carrying this TCR beta chain. The antigen is unknown. The source of the sample is a study of radiotherapy plus CTLA-4 blockade in lung cancer. The overall study: Disease control was present in around a third of patients, and objective responses in approximately 20%.

Germline V gives CDR1 WSHSY, CDR2 SAAADI. CDR3 length: 11 residues. Trimming shortened V by 2 bases and J by 7 bases, and 6 bases separated the two germline ends. Sequenced by immunoSEQ multiplex PCR; TCRdb stores in-frame clones only, minus some. This table has about 73,000 clones, around 87% appearing once. Findings and limits, study-wide: Early blood T cell clone changes and increased post-radiation serum interferon-beta were reportedly the strongest response predictors. Tumor-derived TCR clones expanded in blood after radiotherapy plus ipilimumab.

Chemo-refractory metastatic non-small-cell lung cancer patients underwent focal radiation alongside CTLA-4 blockade with ipilimumab. The clonotype originates from a human donor with non-small cell lung cancer that progressed on radiotherapy plus ipilimumab. The starting material was peripheral blood, obtained from a patient treated with radiotherapy plus ipilimumab. The genes are TRBV10-2 and TRBJ2-7; D gene unclear. The CDR3 nucleotides are TGCGCCAGCAGTGAGGACGGAGAGCAGTACTTC. The encoded protein is CASSEDGEQYF.